These 8 T cell receptor beta chains were sequenced from one sample in a study of PD-1 blockade in classical Hodgkin lymphoma. Assay: immunoSEQ multiplex PCR; the TCRdb copy retains only in-frame clones and omits some. There are about 63,000 clones in the sample; approximately 90% occur only once, and over 5% lies in the top ten. Every patient was affected by relapse after autologous stem cell transplantation, while exposure to brentuximab vedotin was not uniform. The specimen comprised peripheral blood mononuclear cells (PBMCs), sampled before the second cycle of nivolumab. Receptor source: a human donor with classical Hodgkin lymphoma.

The chain combines TRBV5-6 with TRBJ2-7; TRBD1 matches at 8 bases. The germline V gene encodes CDR1 SGHDT and CDR2 YYEEEE. J lost 2 bases, V lost 4 bases, and 8 bases had no gene match. The CDR3 runs 15 residues. The chain's CDR3 is CASSPEGTGAYEQYF. The CDR3 region has the DNA TGTGCCAGCAGCCCGGAGGGGACAGGAGCCTACGAGCAGTACTTC.

The chain couples TRBV5-1 to TRBJ2-5, with 8 bases fitting TRBD1. The ends lost 4 bases at V and 0 bases at J; junction bases unmatched: 2. CDR3 length: 14 residues. Germline lookup yields CDR1 SGHRS and CDR2 YFSETQ. CDR3 in amino acids: CASSVTGDQETQYF. The CDR3 DNA reads as TGCGCCAGCAGCGTGACAGGGGACCAAGAGACCCAGTACTTC.

The chain has TRBV6-6 and TRBJ2-2; a possible D gene is TRBD1 (6 bases). With 7 bases removed from V and 3 bases from J, the gap between germline ends came to 15 bases. The germline V gene encodes CDR1 MNHNY and CDR2 SVGAGI (reference sequence). CDR3 length equals 15 residues. The CDR3 sequence: CASNSQGPYTGELFF. The CDR3, as DNA: TGTGCCAGCAACTCACAGGGTCCATACACCGGGGAGCTGTTTTTT.

The chain joins TRBV5-1 to TRBJ1-6; 9 nucleotides line up with TRBD1. The junction had 2 bases not matched to a gene; V was cut back by 0 bases and J by 10 bases. Germline V gives CDR1 SGHRS, CDR2 YFSETQ. CDR3 length: 14 residues. Here the CDR3 reads CASSLGTGESPLHF. DNA for the CDR3: TGCGCCAGCAGCTTGGGGACAGGGGAGTCACCCCTCCACTTT. The variable domain in full, with the rest retrieved from reference TRBV5-1 and TRBJ1-6, is KAGVTQTPRYLIKTRGQQVTLSCSPISGHRSVSWYQQTPGQGLQFLFEYFSETQRNKGNFPGRFSGRQFSNSRSEMNVSTLELGDSALYLCASSLGTGESPLHFGNGTRLTVT.

The chain joins TRBV5-4 to TRBJ2-1; 9 nucleotides line up with TRBD1. The CDR3 runs 16 residues. The V gene's germline CDR1 is SGHNT and CDR2 YYREEE (reference sequence). The ends lost 2 bases at V and 1 base at J; junction bases unmatched: 4. The CDR3: CASSLGTGRSYNEQFF. CDR3 in DNA: TGTGCCAGCAGCTTAGGGACAGGGCGGTCCTACAATGAGCAGTTCTTC.

The gene calls are TRBV27 and TRBJ1-1; D not certain. The V end was cut by 2 bases, the J end by 1 base, with 5 bases between. The CDR3 is 13 amino acids. The germline V gene encodes CDR1 MNHEY and CDR2 SMNVEV (reference sequence). CDR3 bases: TGTGCCAGCAGTTTAGTGGGGAACACTGAAGCTTTCTTT. Translation: CASSLVGNTEAFF.

Details on this clone: Within the sample, other DNA sequences also encode this same CDR3. V gene TRBV6-5 combines with J gene TRBJ1-1; D remains ambiguous. V lost 2 bases to trimming and J lost 1 base, with 8 bases between them. CDR3 size: 14 residues. The germline gives CDR1 MNHEY, CDR2 SVGAGI. The CDR3 nucleotides are TGTGCCAGCAGTTACGACGGTCAGAACACTGAAGCTTTCTTT. This encodes CASSYDGQNTEAFF.

This clone was seen a few times. V gene TRBV4-1 combines with J gene TRBJ1-2; D perhaps matches TRBD1 (5 bases). With 1 base removed from V and 4 bases from J, the gap between germline ends came to 7 bases. Germline CDR1 is MGHRA and CDR2 is YSYEKL. This CDR3 comprises 13 residues. In DNA form, the CDR3 reads TGCGCCAGCAGCCAAGTAGGGGTCTATGGCTACACCTTC. This gives the protein CASSQVGVYGYTF.